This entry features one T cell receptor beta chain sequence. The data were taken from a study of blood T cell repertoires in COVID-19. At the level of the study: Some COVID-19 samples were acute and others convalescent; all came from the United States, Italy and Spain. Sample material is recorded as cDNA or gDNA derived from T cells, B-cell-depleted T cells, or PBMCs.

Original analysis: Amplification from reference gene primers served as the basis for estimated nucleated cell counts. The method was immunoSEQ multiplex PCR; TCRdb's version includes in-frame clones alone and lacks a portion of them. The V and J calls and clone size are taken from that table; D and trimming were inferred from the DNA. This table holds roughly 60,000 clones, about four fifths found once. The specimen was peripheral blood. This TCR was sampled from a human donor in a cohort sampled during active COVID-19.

CDR3 sequence reads: CASSPAGGLGDEQYF. Written as DNA, the CDR3 is TGTGCCAGCAGTCCAGCGGGAGGCCTCGGCGACGAGCAGTACTTC. The rearrangement uses TRBV27 and TRBJ2-7; TRBD2 matches at 9 bases. V was clipped by 5 bases and J by 5 bases; unmatched bases: 10. The CDR3 spans 15 residues. Germline-derived CDR1 and CDR2 are MNHEY and SMNVEV (reference sequence).